This T cell receptor (beta chain) was sequenced for a study of blood T cell repertoires in COVID-19. CDR1 MNHEY and CDR2 SVGEGT come from the germline V gene. Trimming took 3 bases from V and 7 from J, leaving 10 bases between them. There are 13 residues in the CDR3. Using immunoSEQ multiplex PCR, the repertoire was profiled, and TCRdb retains in-frame clones only, with some absent. The table includes approximately 200,000 clones, just under 90% detected once. Sequencing used PBMCs or T cells enriched from blood (not recorded which). The sequence was obtained from a man in his thirties or forties who had recovered from COVID-19. The chain uses TRBV6-2 or TRBV6-3 and TRBJ1-5; D may be TRBD1 (5 bases). CDR3 residues: CASSYPAGQPQHF. CDR3 DNA sequence: TGTGCCAGCAGTTATCCAGCAGGGCAGCCCCAGCATTTT.